The 22 T cell receptor beta chains given below trace back to one sample, sequenced in a study of blood T cell repertoires in COVID-19. TCRdb's copy holds only in-frame clones and misses some; the assay was immunoSEQ multiplex PCR. The sample lists roughly 240,000 clones, roughly 88% occurring once. The sequenced sample was PBMCs or T cells enriched from blood (not recorded which). These receptors came from a woman between 40 and 50 years old with acute COVID-19.

V and J are TRBV19 and TRBJ1-5; D not resolved. The germline V gene has CDR1 LNHDA and CDR2 SQIVND (reference sequence). V lost 8 bases and J lost 0, with 8 bases in between. The CDR3 sequence is 13 residues long. This CDR3 reads CASRDYSNQPQHF. The CDR3 DNA is TGTGCCAGTCGGGATTATAGCAATCAGCCCCAGCATTTT.

V and J are TRBV5-4 and TRBJ1-4; 7 nucleotides align to TRBD1. Trimming took 0 bases from V and 7 from J; bases not matched to a gene: 6. In germline, CDR1 is SGHNT, CDR2 YYREEE (reference sequence). This CDR3 is 15 amino acids long. The CDR3 protein is CASSLEGGAGEKLFF. The CDR3 nucleotides are TGTGCCAGCAGCTTGGAAGGGGGCGCCGGTGAAAAACTGTTTTTT.

The rearrangement joins TRBV11-3 to TRBJ2-7; 7 positions match TRBD2. CDR3 length: 14 residues. The germline V gene encodes CDR1 SGHNT and CDR2 YENEEA. The junction had 6 bases not matched to a gene; V was cut back by 1 base and J by 6 bases. The CDR3 nucleotides read TGTGCCAGCAGCTTAGGGCCCGGGGAGGGCGAGCAGTACGTC. The encoded protein is CASSLGPGEGEQYV.

The chain links TRBV14 to TRBJ1-2; D remains ambiguous. V lost 0 bases to trimming and J lost 6 bases, with 8 bases between them. CDR1 is SGHDN and CDR2 is FVKESK in the germline V gene. The CDR3 is 13 residues long. The CDR3 DNA reads as TGTGCCAGCAGCCAAGATCGCGGCGATGGCTACACCTTC. Protein sequence: CASSQDRGDGYTF.

The rearrangement joins TRBV6-6 to TRBJ2-7; 9 positions agree with TRBD2. Unmatched junction bases numbered 8, after V lost 2 bases and J lost 6 bases. CDR3 length: 15 amino acids. Germline CDR1 is MNHNY and CDR2 is SVGAGI (reference sequence). CDR3 nucleotides: TGTGCCAGCAGTTACCCGGGGAGCGGGGGGTCCGAGCAGTACTTC. Translated: CASSYPGSGGSEQYF.

This chain uses TRBV12-3 or TRBV12-4 with TRBJ1-1, with 7 bases matching TRBD1. The CDR3 spans 13 residues. V shed 7 bases, J shed 6 bases, and the junction held 8 bases outside the gene matches. CDR3 sequence: CASTLTGQAEAFF. CDR3 nucleotide sequence: TGTGCCAGCACTTTGACAGGGCAGGCTGAAGCTTTCTTT.

This rearrangement joins TRBV12-3 or TRBV12-4 to TRBJ2-3; no firm D call. This CDR3 is built from 12 residues. V lost 1 base and J lost 7, with 6 bases in between. The DNA of the CDR3 is TGTGCCAGCAGTTTAGTACAGAATACGCAGTATTTT. Its protein product is CASSLVQNTQYF.

The chain couples TRBV12-3 or TRBV12-4 to TRBJ1-1; tentative D call: TRBD1 (6 bases). V was clipped by 10 bases and J by 2 bases, with 14 bases between them. This CDR3 has 13 residues. The CDR3 reads CATGGAANTEAFF. CDR3 sequence (DNA): TGTGCCACCGGGGGGGCAGCCAACACTGAAGCTTTCTTT.

The rearrangement uses TRBV12-3 or TRBV12-4 and TRBJ1-1; D remains unclear. V lost 6 bases and J lost 1, with 9 bases in between. The CDR3 totals 13 residues. The CDR3 DNA is TGTGCCAGCAGCGTCGTTCGGAACACTGAAGCTTTCTTT. It yields the protein CASSVVRNTEAFF.

The genes are TRBV27 and TRBJ2-1; 11 nucleotides match TRBD1. Germline V gene data show CDR1 as MNHEY and CDR2 as SMNVEV (reference sequence). The CDR3 loop spans 15 amino acids. Unmatched junction bases numbered 8, after V lost 6 bases and J lost 7 bases. The CDR3: CASRPSGTGGNEQFF. CDR3 DNA sequence: TGTGCCAGCAGGCCATCCGGGACAGGGGGAAATGAGCAGTTCTTC.

This sequence joins TRBV5-1 and TRBJ2-4, with 8 bases that match TRBD1. J lost 6 bases, V lost 4 bases, and 12 bases had no gene match. The CDR3 spans 16 residues. Germline V gene lookup returns CDR1 SGHRS and CDR2 YFSETQ. CDR3 bases: TGCGCCAGCAGCACCGGCTCCAGGGGGCAGGGAAACATTCAGTACTTC. It yields the protein CASSTGSRGQGNIQYF.

The DNA of the CDR3 is TGTGCCAGCAGTGAACAGGGGACTCAGCCCCAGCATTTT. It is translated as CASSEQGTQPQHF. The chain carries TRBV6-1 and TRBJ1-5; D is perhaps TRBD1 (6 bases). Germline V gives CDR1 MNHNS, CDR2 SASEGT. This CDR3 has 13 amino acids. Trimming stripped 2 bases from V and 6 bases from J, with 8 bases between.

The V call is TRBV18, the J call TRBJ1-5; 9 bases line up with TRBD1. Per germline, CDR1 KGHSH and CDR2 LQKENI. The CDR3 spans 15 residues. V was pared by 3 bases and J by 7 bases, with 7 bases of the junction left unmatched. The DNA for the CDR3 is TGTGCCAGCTCACCCGGGACAGGGAGTGGGCAGCCCCAGCATTTT. This encodes CASSPGTGSGQPQHF.

The CDR3 nucleotides read TGTGCCAGCAGCTACCGCGGGGGAGGCCTCTACGAGCAGTACTTC. This codes for CASSYRGGGLYEQYF. V and J are TRBV9 and TRBJ2-7; 7 nucleotides match TRBD2. This CDR3 is 15 amino acids long. CDR1 is SGDLS, CDR2 YYNGEE, per germline. With V trimmed by 4 bases and J by 3 bases, 10 bases remained unmatched.

The chain couples TRBV4-1 to TRBJ1-1; D perhaps matches TRBD1 (5 bases). The CDR3 is 15 amino acids. V was shortened by 0 bases and J by 5 bases, with 13 bases between the two germline ends. Per the germline V gene, CDR1 is MGHRA and CDR2 is YSYEKL. CDR3 amino acids: CASSQDMGGWTEAFF. CDR3 sequence (DNA): TGCGCCAGCAGCCAAGATATGGGGGGGTGGACTGAAGCTTTCTTT.

This clone was recorded only once. V and J are TRBV27 and TRBJ2-2; 11 nucleotides match TRBD1. The germline CDR1 and CDR2 sequences are MNHEY and SMNVEV (reference sequence). J lost 4 bases, V lost 4 bases, and 2 bases had no gene match. The CDR3 extends over 15 amino acids. CDR3 sequence: CASSSGQGATGELFF. The CDR3 DNA reads TGTGCCAGCAGTTCCGGACAGGGGGCCACCGGGGAGCTGTTTTTT.

The chain uses TRBV7-6 and TRBJ2-1, with 9 bases lining up with TRBD2. This CDR3 spans 15 amino acids. V gave up 1 base and J gave up 9 bases; unmatched junction bases: 7. Germline V gene lookup returns CDR1 SGHVS and CDR2 FNYEAQ. The CDR3 is CASSLGAGGGGEQFF. The CDR3 coding sequence is TGTGCCAGCAGCTTAGGGGCGGGAGGGGGTGGTGAGCAGTTCTTC.

Here the CDR3 DNA reads TGTGCCAGCAGCTTAGTTGGGACTAGCGGGGACTCTTGGGAGCAGTACTTC. Its protein product is CASSLVGTSGDSWEQYF. The chain is built from TRBV13 and TRBJ2-7; TRBD2 aligns across 13 bases. The germline V gene encodes CDR1 PRHDT and CDR2 FYEKMQ (reference sequence). This CDR3 region has 17 residues. Losses at the gene ends were 1 base for V and 7 bases for J; bases not matched to a gene: 10.

In regard to this clone: One junction end does not reproduce the germline sequence, and a read error may be involved. V and J are TRBV30 and TRBJ1-1; possible D gene TRBD1, 5 bases. The germline V gene encodes CDR1 GTSNPN and CDR2 SVGIG (reference sequence). The CDR3 has 11 amino acids. The CDR3 sequence is CAWSGREVSLF. The CDR3 nucleotides read TGTGCCTGGAGTGGCAGGGAAGTTTCGCTCTTT.

CDR3 amino acids: CASSYGGSTTQETQYF. DNA of the CDR3: TGTGCCAGCAGTTACGGGGGGTCCACTACCCAAGAGACCCAGTACTTC. The chain has TRBV6-2 or TRBV6-3 and TRBJ2-5; possible D gene TRBD2, 6 bases. The CDR3 runs to 16 residues. CDR1 is MNHEY and CDR2 is SVGEGT in the germline V gene. V was clipped by 2 bases and J by 1 base, with 14 bases between them.

V is TRBV7-8 and J is TRBJ2-1, with TRBD2 matching 8 bases. V lost 2 bases to trimming and J lost 6 bases; unmatched junction nucleotides: 9. Germline lookup yields CDR1 SGHVS and CDR2 FQNEAQ. This CDR3 spans 16 amino acids. The CDR3 DNA follows: TGTGCCAGCAGCTTACTGACTAGCGCCCGAGGCAATGAGCAGTTCTTC. This translates into CASSLLTSARGNEQFF.

The gene calls are TRBV30 and TRBJ1-5; D perhaps matches TRBD1 (6 bases). The ends were cut back, 2 bases at V and 4 bases at J, with 18 bases in the middle. Germline V gene lookup returns CDR1 GTSNPN and CDR2 SVGIG (reference sequence). CDR3 size: 16 residues. In DNA, the CDR3 is TGTGCCTGGAGTAGGGGGGGGGCCCCTAATAATCAGCCCCAGCATTTT. Translating it yields CAWSRGGAPNNQPQHF.